This T cell receptor (beta chain) came from a study of STAT5B mutations in CD4+ large granular lymphocyte leukemia. In the original workflow: The detection floor for productive clonotype frequency was 2.59 x 10-5. Assay used: immunoSEQ multiplex PCR; TCRdb lists only in-frame clones, some missing. Clone size and V and J calls were adopted from that table, with D and trimming inferred from the DNA. The sample has approximately 24,000 clones, around 81% seen once. Control samples were healthy donors' buffy coats. CDR3 length: 16 amino acids. V lost 1 base to trimming and J lost 2 bases, with 11 bases between them. The germline CDR1 and CDR2 sequences are SEHNR and FQNEAQ (reference sequence).

This receptor was obtained from a human donor in good health. The source material was CD4+ T cells from blood buffy coats. This chain joins TRBV7-9 and TRBJ2-2; D is tentatively TRBD1 or TRBD2 (5 bases each). CDR3 region: CASSLDRGPNTGELFF. DNA of the CDR3: TGTGCCAGCAGCTTAGACCGGGGCCCCAACACCGGGGAGCTGTTTTTT.